These 11 T cell receptor beta chains were sequenced from one sample in a study of T cell repertoires in cytomegalovirus infection. TCRdb reanalysed the reads using MiXCR and keeps one entry per CDR3 protein. The sample holds 400,000 or so distinct CDR3 sequences, roughly 20% seen once. The material sequenced was PBMCs. The receptors come from a human donor in good health (CMV status not recorded). Some clones in this sample may be carry-over from other donors' samples.

This clonotype turned up a few times. The chain has TRBV20-1 and TRBJ2-3; D is ambiguous. Per germline, CDR1 DFQATT and CDR2 SNEGSKA (reference sequence). V lost 0 bases, J lost 4 bases, and 11 bases lay in between. The length of the CDR3 is 14 residues. Here the CDR3 reads CSARDLRASDTQYF. The CDR3 bases are TGCAGTGCTAGAGATCTCCGGGCCTCAGATACGCAGTATTTT.

This clonotype was seen ten or more times. The rearrangement uses TRBV12-3 or TRBV12-4 and TRBJ2-3; D may be TRBD1 or TRBD2 (5 bases each). The CDR3 contains 14 residues. V was cut by 3 bases and J by 3 bases, with 10 bases left in between. CDR3 sequence (DNA): TGTGCCAGCAGTTTCTCGGGGCTGACAGATACGCAGTATTTT. Translated: CASSFSGLTDTQYF.

The V gene is TRBV12-5, the J gene TRBJ2-2; D gene unclear. Trimming removed 4 bases at V and 5 bases at J, with 20 bases between. The CDR3 contains 17 residues. The germline CDR1 and CDR2 sequences are LGHNT and FRNRAP. The CDR3 is CASGSLLAKERTGELFF. CDR3 DNA sequence: TGTGCTAGTGGTTCCCTTCTTGCAAAGGAACGGACCGGGGAGCTGTTTTTT.

This clonotype has just a few counts. The CDR3 reads CASSETGVNTEAFF. In nucleotides, the CDR3 is TGTGCCAGCAGCGAGACAGGGGTGAACACTGAAGCTTTCTTT. The chain links TRBV5-4 to TRBJ1-1, with 8 bases fitting TRBD1. Germline V gene lookup returns CDR1 SGHNT and CDR2 YYREEE (reference sequence). The J segment lost 0 bases and the V segment lost 4 bases, leaving 2 bases of the junction unmatched. The CDR3 runs 14 residues.

In its sample, this clonotype was seen a few times. The rearrangement links TRBV4-1 to TRBJ2-3; TRBD1 aligns across 7 bases. CDR1 is MGHRA and CDR2 is YSYEKL in the germline V gene. This CDR3 comprises 17 residues. Germline trimming cut 5 bases from V and 0 bases from J; bases unmatched to any gene: 11. CDR3 in amino acids: CASSYPQRQGSTDTQYF. The CDR3, as DNA: TGCGCCAGCAGCTACCCCCAACGACAGGGAAGCACAGATACGCAGTATTTT.

V gene TRBV15 combines with J gene TRBJ2-5; 8 nucleotides agree with TRBD2. The CDR3 spans 12 residues. In germline, CDR1 is LNHNV, CDR2 YYDKDF (reference sequence). Losses at the gene ends were 6 bases for V and 5 bases for J; bases not matched to a gene: 2. For the CDR3, the DNA is TGTGCCACCAGTAGCGGGGTGGAGACCCAGTACTTC. Translating it yields CATSSGVETQYF.

In this sample, this clonotype turned up a few times. V usage is TRBV27 and J usage is TRBJ2-1, with D possibly TRBD2 on 6 matching bases. In germline, CDR1 is MNHEY, CDR2 SMNVEV (reference sequence). This CDR3 spans 13 amino acids. V dropped 7 bases and J dropped 8 bases, with 15 bases sitting between them. The CDR3, as DNA: TGTGCCAGCAAAGGACGGGGGTACTATGAGCAGTTCTTC. Residues: CASKGRGYYEQFF.

Written as DNA, the CDR3 is TGTGCCACAACAGGGGGCCGGAATCAGCCCCAGCATTTT. This sequence encodes CATTGGRNQPQHF. The gene calls are TRBV2 and TRBJ1-5, with 9 bases aligning to TRBD1. V was pared by 10 bases and J by 4 bases, with 5 bases of the junction left unmatched. CDR3 size: 13 residues. CDR1 and CDR2 from the germline V gene are SNHLY and FYNNEI.

There are a few counts of this clonotype. This rearrangement joins TRBV7-2 to TRBJ2-2, with 7 bases fitting TRBD2. Germline V gene data show CDR1 as SGHTA and CDR2 as FQGNSA. V lost 5 bases, J lost 4 bases, and 7 bases stayed unmatched. The CDR3 sequence is 15 residues long. The CDR3 loop is CASSLTGRTTGELFF. The CDR3 DNA is TGTGCCAGCAGCCTAACCGGGAGGACCACCGGGGAGCTGTTTTTT.

This chain uses TRBV10-3 with TRBJ2-2; tentative D call: TRBD1 (7 bases). The CDR3 runs to 23 residues. V lost 8 bases, J lost 5 bases, and 42 bases lay in between. CDR1 is ENHRY and CDR2 is SYGVKD in the germline V gene. The CDR3: CAIRARTGPIRSRGSPSTGELFF. DNA of the CDR3: TGTGCCATCCGGGCACGGACAGGCCCTATCCGGTCTCGGGGGAGCCCCTCGACCGGGGAGCTGTTTTTT.

This clonotype was counted only a few times. A much more abundant neighbour one base away suggests this may be a read error. The CDR3 DNA reads TGTGCCAGCAGTTTATACAGCCAAGAGACCCAGTACTTC. The encoded protein is CASSLYSQETQYF. The chain employs TRBV12-3 or TRBV12-4 and TRBJ2-5, with no clear D. The CDR3 consists of 13 residues. Deletions cut 2 bases from V and 1 base from J, with 5 bases between.